This T cell receptor (beta chain) was captured by sequencing in a study of identical twins. In germline, CDR1 is LNHNV, CDR2 YYDKDF (reference sequence). This CDR3 has 15 amino acids. The V gene lost 1 base and the J gene lost 1 base, with 10 bases spanning the gap. Template switching (which added a universal primer site) was used, and cDNA carried unique molecular identifiers. One entry per CDR3 protein, called by TCRdb with MiXCR from the 5' RACE reads. Altogether a few hundred thousand distinct CDR3 sequences are present, roughly an eighth being singletons, with the ten largest covering about 0.94%. Study outcomes and limitations: Whereas memory repertoires showed no such difference, abundant cord blood beta clonotypes carried fewer insertions.

As to this clonotype: What it recognizes is unknown.

The same sample was also used in a study of yellow fever vaccine responses in identical twins.

The receptor comes from a woman between 18 and 29 years old in good health. The V gene is TRBV15, the J gene TRBJ2-5; D ambiguous. Sequences were obtained from CD4+ T cells sorted from blood. DNA for the CDR3: TGTGCCACCAGCAGAGCCGGGCCCATCCAAGAGACCCAGTACTTC. It translates to CATSRAGPIQETQYF. Variable domain in full (rest from reference TRBV15 and TRBJ2-5): DAMVIQNPRYQVTQFGKPVTLSCSQTLNHNVMYWYQQKSSQAPKLLFHYYDKDFNNEADTPDNFQSRRPNTSFCFLDIRSPGLGDTAMYLCATSRAGPIQETQYFGPGTRLLVL.